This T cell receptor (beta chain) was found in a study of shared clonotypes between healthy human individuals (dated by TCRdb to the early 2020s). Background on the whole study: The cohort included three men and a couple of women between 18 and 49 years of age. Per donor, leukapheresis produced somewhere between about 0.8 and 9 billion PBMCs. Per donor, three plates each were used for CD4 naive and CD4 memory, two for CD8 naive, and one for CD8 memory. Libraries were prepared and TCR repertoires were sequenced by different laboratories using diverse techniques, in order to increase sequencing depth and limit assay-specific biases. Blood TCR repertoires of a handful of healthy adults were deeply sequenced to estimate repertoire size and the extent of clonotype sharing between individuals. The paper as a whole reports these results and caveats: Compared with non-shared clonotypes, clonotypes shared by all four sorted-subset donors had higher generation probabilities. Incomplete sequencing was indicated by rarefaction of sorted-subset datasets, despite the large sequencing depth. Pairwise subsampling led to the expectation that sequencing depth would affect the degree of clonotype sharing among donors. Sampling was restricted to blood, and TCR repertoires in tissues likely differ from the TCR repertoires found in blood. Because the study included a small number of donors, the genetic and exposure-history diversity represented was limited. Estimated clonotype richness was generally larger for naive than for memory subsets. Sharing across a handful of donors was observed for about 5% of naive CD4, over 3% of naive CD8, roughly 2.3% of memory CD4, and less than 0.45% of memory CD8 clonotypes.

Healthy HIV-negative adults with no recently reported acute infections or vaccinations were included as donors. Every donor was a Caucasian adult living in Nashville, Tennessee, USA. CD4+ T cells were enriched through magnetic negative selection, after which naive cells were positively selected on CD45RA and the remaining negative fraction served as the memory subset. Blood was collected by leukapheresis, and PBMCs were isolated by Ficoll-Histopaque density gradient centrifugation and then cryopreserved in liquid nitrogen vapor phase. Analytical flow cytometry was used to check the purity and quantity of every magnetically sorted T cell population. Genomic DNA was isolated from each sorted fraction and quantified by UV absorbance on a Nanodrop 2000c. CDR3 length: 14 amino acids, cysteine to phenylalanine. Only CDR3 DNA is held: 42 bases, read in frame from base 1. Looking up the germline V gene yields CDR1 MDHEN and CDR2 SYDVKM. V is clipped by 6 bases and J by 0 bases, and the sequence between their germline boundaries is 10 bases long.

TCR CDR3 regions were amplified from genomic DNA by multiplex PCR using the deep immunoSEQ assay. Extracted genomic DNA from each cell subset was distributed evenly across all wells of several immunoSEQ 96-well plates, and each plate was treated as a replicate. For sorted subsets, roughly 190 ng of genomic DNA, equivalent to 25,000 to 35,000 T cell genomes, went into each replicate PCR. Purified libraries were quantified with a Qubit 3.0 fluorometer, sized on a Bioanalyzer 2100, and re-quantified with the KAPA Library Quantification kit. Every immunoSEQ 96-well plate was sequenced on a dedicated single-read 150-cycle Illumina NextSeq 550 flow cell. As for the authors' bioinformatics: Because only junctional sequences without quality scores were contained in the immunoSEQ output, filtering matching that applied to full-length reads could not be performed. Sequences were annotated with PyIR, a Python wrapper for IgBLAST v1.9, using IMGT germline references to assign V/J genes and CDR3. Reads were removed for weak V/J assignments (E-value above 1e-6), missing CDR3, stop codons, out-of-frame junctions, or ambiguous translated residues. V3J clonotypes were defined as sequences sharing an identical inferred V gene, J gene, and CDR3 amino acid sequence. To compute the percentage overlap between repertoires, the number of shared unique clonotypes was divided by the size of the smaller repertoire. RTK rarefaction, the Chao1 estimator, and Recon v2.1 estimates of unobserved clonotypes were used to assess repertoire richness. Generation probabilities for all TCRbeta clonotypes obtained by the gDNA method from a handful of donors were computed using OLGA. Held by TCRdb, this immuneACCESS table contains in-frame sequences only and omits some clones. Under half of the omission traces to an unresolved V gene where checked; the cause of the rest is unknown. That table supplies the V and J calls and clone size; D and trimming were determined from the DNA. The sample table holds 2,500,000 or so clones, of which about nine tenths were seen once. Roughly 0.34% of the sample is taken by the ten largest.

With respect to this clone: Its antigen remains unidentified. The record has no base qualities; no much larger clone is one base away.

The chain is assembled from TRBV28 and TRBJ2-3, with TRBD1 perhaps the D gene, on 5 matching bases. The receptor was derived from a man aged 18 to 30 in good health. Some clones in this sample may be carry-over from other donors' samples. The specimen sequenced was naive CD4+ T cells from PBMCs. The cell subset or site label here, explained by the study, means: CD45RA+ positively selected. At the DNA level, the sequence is TGTGCCAGCAGAGGCAGGGATAGCACAGATACGCAGTATTTT. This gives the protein CASRGRDSTDTQYF. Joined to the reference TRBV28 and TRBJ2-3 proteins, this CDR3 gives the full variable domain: DVKVTQSSRYLVKRTGEKVFLECVQDMDHENMFWYRQDPGLGLRLIYFSYDVKMKEKGDIPEGYSVSREKKERFSLILESASTNQTSMYLCASRGRDSTDTQYFGPGTRLTVL.